This T cell receptor beta chain appears in the sequencing data of a study of glioma-infiltrating T cells after dendritic cell vaccination. Background on the study: At biweekly intervals, patients got three intradermal dendritic cell vaccine injections. Study-wide points: Survival was not directly related to TCR clonality in these patients.

The method was immunoSEQ multiplex PCR; TCRdb's version includes in-frame clones alone and lacks a portion of them. The sample shows under 130,000 clones, 81% of them seen only once. Concerning this clone itself: The antigen is undetermined.

Trimming took 5 bases from V and 6 from J, leaving 16 bases between them. The length of the CDR3 is 15 residues. Looked up from germline, CDR1 is SGHTA and CDR2 is FQGNSA. Sample: blood, taken before dendritic cell vaccination. The J gene is TRBJ1-4, the V gene TRBV7-2; no firm D call. The sequence derives from a human donor with glioblastoma. CDR3 residues: CASSPRRGNYEKLFF. The CDR3 DNA is TGTGCCAGCAGCCCTCGGCGCGGGAACTATGAAAAACTGTTTTTT.